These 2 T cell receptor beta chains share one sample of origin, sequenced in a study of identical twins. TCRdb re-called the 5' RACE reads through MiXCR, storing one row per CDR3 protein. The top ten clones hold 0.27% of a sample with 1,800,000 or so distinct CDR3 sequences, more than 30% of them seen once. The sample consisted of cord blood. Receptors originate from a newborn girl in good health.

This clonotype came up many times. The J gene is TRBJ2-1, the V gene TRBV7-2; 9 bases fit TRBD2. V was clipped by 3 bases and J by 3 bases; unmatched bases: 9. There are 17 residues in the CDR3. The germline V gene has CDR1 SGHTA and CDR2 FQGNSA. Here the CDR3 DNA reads TGTGCCAGCAGCTTCCTCCCTAGCGGGGTTGACTACAATGAGCAGTTCTTC. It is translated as CASSFLPSGVDYNEQFF.

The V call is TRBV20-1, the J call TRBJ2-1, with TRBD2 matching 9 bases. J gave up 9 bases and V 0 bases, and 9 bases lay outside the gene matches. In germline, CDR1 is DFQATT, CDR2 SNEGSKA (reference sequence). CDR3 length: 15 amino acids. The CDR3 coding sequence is TGCAGTGCTAGAGATCCCGGGACTAGCAAAGCTGAGCAGTTCTTC. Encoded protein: CSARDPGTSKAEQFF.